The entry below describes one TCR beta chain. These data originate in a study of blood T cell repertoires in COVID-19. Trimming cost V 6 bases and J 7 bases, with 19 bases left between them. The CDR3 is 14 residues long. Germline loops: CDR1 MNHEY, CDR2 SMNVEV (reference sequence). Enrolled during active infection, Seattle patients were then followed longitudinally. In the authors' workflow: By means of reference gene primer amplification, nucleated cell counts were estimated. Profiled with immunoSEQ multiplex PCR; TCRdb holds only in-frame clones, not every one. V, J and clone size are those of that table, while D and trimming were read from the DNA. The table shows about 120,000 clones, with around 90% occurring only once.

The chain couples TRBV27 to TRBJ2-7; D might be TRBD2 (6 bases). Sequencing was carried out using peripheral blood. The sequence came from an older woman with COVID-19, enrolled during active disease. The CDR3 reads CASSLDRLGGEQYF. The CDR3 coding sequence is TGTGCCAGCAGCCTCGACAGATTGGGGGGTGAGCAGTACTTC.